The clone carrying this TCR beta chain was counted ten times or more. Time point denoted: newly diagnosed GD, antithyroid drugs for less than 3 months. The TCR library was prepared using RNA isolated from PBMCs. HTBI primers from iRepertoire and Arm-PCR of CDR3 regions yielded the TCR beta libraries. TCRdb ran MiXCR on the multiplex PCR reads and lists one entry per CDR3 protein. The sample has 550,000 to 700,000 distinct CDR3 sequences; around 16% are singletons. CDR3 length equals 15 residues. Germline values: CDR1 DFQATT, CDR2 SNEGSKA (reference sequence). The V gene end was trimmed by 4 bases and the J gene end by 1 base; junction bases not matched to a gene: 8. This record comes from a study of regulatory T cells in long-lasting Graves disease. This sample also belongs to another study, concerning T cells in Graves' hyperthyroidism and ophthalmopathy. That publication notes: Hyperthyroidism, newly diagnosed and lasting under 2 months, affected patients aged 18 to 65.

Sample: peripheral blood mononuclear cells (PBMCs), taken at new diagnosis, from a patient treated with antithyroid drugs. The chain couples TRBV20-1 to TRBJ2-5; 8 bases match TRBD2. The TCR was taken from a young man with Graves disease. CDR3 region: CSATVAGQAQETQYF. The CDR3 DNA reads as TGCAGTGCTACGGTAGCGGGGCAAGCCCAAGAGACCCAGTACTTC.